This T cell receptor beta chain was recovered during a study of cytomegalovirus exposure and HLA in healthy donors. Points from the study as a whole: Most sequenced TCRs were rare (though some public TCRs occurred in many donors). Follow-up analysis found HLA locus-dependent TCR association rates, highest for DRB1 and lowest for HLA-C. A link between a missense DCLRE1C variant and TCR beta V- and J-gene trimming emerged from a later analysis.

Vbeta (60) and Jbeta (13) primers were used in the PCR. Clones were sequenced by immunoSEQ multiplex PCR, and TCRdb holds only the in-frame ones, with some missing. The data contain approximately 100,000 clones, approximately 80% of them singletons. In regard to this clone: Its target is unknown.

The V gene's germline CDR1 is SNHLY and CDR2 FYNNEI. This CDR3 comprises 15 residues. With V trimmed by 5 bases and J by 8 bases, 7 bases remained unmatched. The chain carries TRBV2 and TRBJ1-6, with TRBD1 identical over 9 bases. The material sequenced was PBMCs. This TCR came from a woman aged 35 to 49 in good health and CMV-seronegative. This chain's CDR3 is CASSQGQGLYSPLHF. The CDR3 DNA is TGTGCCAGCAGTCAAGGACAGGGGTTGTATTCACCCCTCCACTTT.